These T cell receptor beta chains were read from a single sample in a study of blood T cell repertoires in COVID-19. Sequenced by immunoSEQ multiplex PCR; TCRdb stores in-frame clones only, minus some. The sample lists some 220,000 clones; roughly 83% were seen once. Sequencing was done on a sample of PBMCs or T cells enriched from blood (not recorded which). These receptors came from a woman in her forties with acute COVID-19. CDR3s include the opening cysteine and the closing phenylalanine or tryptophan. A D gene is named only where the DNA matches it firmly. Clone size is not always given. Where it is, it says once, few, many or a class for expanded clones.

V gene: TRBV7-2
clone size: NA
J gene: TRBJ2-7
D gene: TRBD2
CDR3 protein: CASSLSGGIYEQYF
CDR3 DNA: TGTGCCAGCAGCTTAAGCGGGGGGATCTACGAGCAGTACTTC

V gene: TRBV27
clone size: once
J gene: TRBJ2-5
D gene: TRBD1
CDR3 protein: CASSLKEGTGWETQYF
CDR3 DNA: TGTGCCAGCAGTTTAAAGGAAGGGACAGGATGGGAGACCCAGTACTTC

V gene: TRBV12-5
clone size: NA
J gene: TRBJ2-1
D gene: TRBD1
CDR3 protein: CASGLGSGTGLGNEQFF
CDR3 DNA: TGTGCTAGTGGTTTGGGCTCCGGGACAGGGCTAGGAAATGAGCAGTTCTTC

V gene: TRBV7-9
clone size: NA
J gene: TRBJ2-3
D gene: TRBD1
CDR3 protein: CASSHHPTGEYF
CDR3 DNA: TGTGCCAGCAGCCACCACCCGACAGGGGAGTATTTT

V gene: TRBV27
clone size: NA
J gene: TRBJ1-5
D gene: TRBD1
CDR3 protein: CASSGGQDSNQPQHF
CDR3 DNA: TGTGCCAGCAGTGGCGGACAGGACAGCAATCAGCCCCAGCATTTT

V gene: TRBV4-2
clone size: NA
J gene: TRBJ2-7
D gene: NA
CDR3 protein: CASSQVLESSYEQYF
CDR3 DNA: TGTGCCAGCAGCCAAGTACTCGAGAGCTCCTACGAGCAGTACTTC

V gene: TRBV25-1
clone size: NA
J gene: TRBJ1-5
D gene: NA
CDR3 protein: CASQAGDSNQPQHF
CDR3 DNA: TGTGCCAGCCAAGCAGGGGATAGCAATCAGCCCCAGCATTTT

V gene: TRBV6-5
clone size: NA
J gene: TRBJ2-7
D gene: NA
CDR3 protein: CASSYSETDYEQYF
CDR3 DNA: TGTGCCAGCAGTTACTCGGAGACAGACTACGAGCAGTACTTC

V gene: TRBV4-1
clone size: NA
J gene: TRBJ2-3
D gene: NA
CDR3 protein: CASSQEGAIRTDTQYF
CDR3 DNA: TGCGCCAGCAGCCAAGAAGGAGCAATTCGGACAGATACGCAGTATTTT

V gene: TRBV2
clone size: NA
J gene: TRBJ2-1
D gene: NA
CDR3 protein: CARAPGFTTPVRYNEQFF
CDR3 DNA: TGTGCCAGAGCGCCCGGGTTTACTACGCCAGTACGGTACAATGAGCAGTTCTTC

V gene: TRBV11-2
clone size: NA
J gene: TRBJ2-1
D gene: NA
CDR3 protein: CASSHPDRAGNEQFF
CDR3 DNA: TGTGCCAGCAGCCACCCCGACAGAGCGGGCAATGAGCAGTTCTTC

V gene: TRBV4-3
clone size: NA
J gene: TRBJ2-1
D gene: TRBD2
CDR3 protein: CASSPLPLAGVNEQFF
CDR3 DNA: TGCGCCAGCAGCCCCCTCCCACTAGCGGGGGTTAATGAGCAGTTCTTC

V gene: TRBV25-1
clone size: once
J gene: TRBJ2-1
D gene: NA
CDR3 protein: CASSELGAGVYSYNEQFF
CDR3 DNA: TGTGCCAGCAGTGAATTAGGAGCCGGGGTCTACTCCTACAATGAGCAGTTCTTC

V gene: TRBV21-1
clone size: NA
J gene: TRBJ2-7
D gene: NA
CDR3 protein: CASSKNTSGRRTEQYF
CDR3 DNA: TGTGCCAGCAGCAAAAATACTAGCGGGAGACGAACCGAGCAGTACTTC

V gene: TRBV7-9
clone size: NA
J gene: TRBJ1-3
D gene: NA
CDR3 protein: CASSLGGRSGNTIYF
CDR3 DNA: TGTGCCAGCAGCTTAGGAGGGAGGTCTGGAAACACCATATATTTT

V gene: TRBV6-4
clone size: few
J gene: TRBJ1-5
D gene: NA
CDR3 protein: CASSPTAPFGVSNQPQHF
CDR3 DNA: TGTGCCAGCAGTCCGACCGCCCCCTTCGGAGTTAGCAATCAGCCCCAGCATTTT

V gene: TRBV28
clone size: NA
J gene: TRBJ1-6
D gene: NA
CDR3 protein: CASSLLPQTKSPLHF
CDR3 DNA: TGTGCCAGCAGTTTACTCCCCCAGACTAAGTCACCCCTCCACTTT

V gene: TRBV7-2
clone size: NA
J gene: TRBJ1-1
D gene: TRBD1
CDR3 protein: CASSPGQGAGNTEAFF
CDR3 DNA: TGTGCCAGCAGCCCGGGACAGGGGGCTGGGAACACTGAAGCTTTCTTT